What follows are 26 T cell receptor beta chains derived from one specimen sequenced in a study of blood T cell repertoires in COVID-19. Libraries were prepared by immunoSEQ multiplex PCR; TCRdb keeps only in-frame clonotypes and omits some of them. Of some 180,000 clones in the sample, roughly nine tenths are singletons; the top ten hold around 21%. Sequenced material: peripheral blood. The receptors here all came from a man aged 65 to 85 with active or convalescent COVID-19.

This clone was seen a handful of times. V and J are TRBV19 and TRBJ2-7; 10 positions agree with TRBD2. Germline V gene data show CDR1 as LNHDA and CDR2 as SQIVND (reference sequence). The J segment lost 0 bases and the V segment lost 7 bases, leaving 12 bases of the junction unmatched. CDR3 length: 17 residues. The CDR3 nucleotides read TGTGCCAGTAAAAAGGTAGCGGGAGGACTCAACTCCTACGAGCAGTACTTC. Its protein is CASKKVAGGLNSYEQYF.

The genes are TRBV5-1 and TRBJ2-1, with 11 positions matching TRBD2. V lost 3 bases to trimming and J lost 6 bases; unmatched junction nucleotides: 5. The length of the CDR3 is 15 residues. The V gene's germline CDR1 is SGHRS and CDR2 YFSETQ. CDR3 loop: CASSYYLAGGNEQFF. The CDR3 nucleotides read TGCGCCAGCAGCTACTACCTAGCGGGGGGCAATGAGCAGTTCTTC.

This clone was observed a single time. This chain links TRBV5-1 with TRBJ1-4; D perhaps matches TRBD1 (5 bases). Trimming left V 0 bases short and J 8 bases short, with 8 bases between. The CDR3 totals 13 residues. The V gene's germline CDR1 is SGHRS and CDR2 YFSETQ. The chain's CDR3 is CASSLAGREKLFF. CDR3 sequence (DNA): TGCGCCAGCAGCTTGGCAGGGAGGGAAAAACTGTTTTTT.

This CDR3 is CASSQLTNLAKNIQYF. The CDR3, as DNA: TGCGCCAGCAGTCAACTAACGAATCTAGCCAAAAACATTCAGTACTTC. This chain connects TRBV10-2 to TRBJ2-4; no firm D call. From germline, CDR1 is WSHSY and CDR2 SAAADI. The CDR3 consists of 16 residues. The V and J ends lost 5 bases and 0 bases respectively, with 14 bases between them.

This chain connects TRBV18 to TRBJ2-1, with D possibly being TRBD2 (5 bases). This CDR3 contains 15 residues. V was clipped by 6 bases and J by 7 bases, with 19 bases between them. Germline V CDR1 and CDR2: KGHSH, LQKENI. This CDR3 reads CASSPAADRWNEQFF. For the CDR3, the DNA is TGTGCCAGCTCGCCAGCGGCTGACCGATGGAATGAGCAGTTCTTC.

The chain carries TRBV27 and TRBJ1-4, with 8 bases fitting TRBD1. The CDR3 has 14 residues. V lost 5 bases to trimming and J lost 8 bases; unmatched junction nucleotides: 7. Germline V gene data show CDR1 as MNHEY and CDR2 as SMNVEV (reference sequence). Here the CDR3 reads CASSGQGAREKLFF. The DNA for the CDR3 is TGTGCCAGCAGTGGACAGGGAGCAAGAGAAAAACTGTTTTTT.

The rearrangement joins TRBV12-3 or TRBV12-4 to TRBJ2-3; weak D call: TRBD1 (6 bases). V lost 9 bases to trimming and J lost 5 bases, with 15 bases between them. This CDR3 region has 13 residues. CDR3 coding DNA: TGTGCCAGTCGGGACAACAACGGAGATACGCAGTATTTT. Encoded protein: CASRDNNGDTQYF.

V is TRBV9 and J is TRBJ1-2, with D hard to call. Between the trimmed V and J ends, which lost 4 bases and 4 bases, there was a span of 14 bases. This CDR3 spans 14 amino acids. The germline CDR1 and CDR2 sequences are SGDLS and YYNGEE. Here the CDR3 DNA reads TGTGCCAGCAGCCCGCGGACTCACACCTATGGCTACACCTTC. Its protein product is CASSPRTHTYGYTF.

This sequence joins TRBV4-1 and TRBJ1-3; 8 bases are a match to TRBD1. The germline V gene encodes CDR1 MGHRA and CDR2 YSYEKL. The CDR3 length is 17 residues. J lost 0 bases, V lost 4 bases, and 8 bases had no gene match. The CDR3 DNA reads as TGCGCCAGCAGCCTAGGGGACAGGAGATTCTCTGGAAACACCATATATTTT. Residues: CASSLGDRRFSGNTIYF.

The genes are TRBV6-5 and TRBJ1-2, with 9 positions matching TRBD1. The germline gives CDR1 MNHEY, CDR2 SVGAGI. The ends lost 6 bases at V and 0 bases at J; junction bases unmatched: 5. This CDR3 is 15 amino acids long. In nucleotides, the CDR3 is TGTGCCAGCAGCGGGACAGGGTATACTAACTATGGCTACACCTTC. Translating gives CASSGTGYTNYGYTF.

V is TRBV5-4 and J is TRBJ1-6; 7 bases align to TRBD1. The CDR3 is 14 amino acids. Trimming at V came to 3 bases and at J to 4 bases, leaving 1 base not matched to a gene. Germline CDR1 is SGHNT and CDR2 is YYREEE (reference sequence). The CDR3: CASSWGQYNSPLHF. Here the CDR3 DNA reads TGTGCCAGCAGCTGGGGACAGTATAATTCACCCCTCCACTTT. The full variable domain, completed using reference TRBV5-4 and TRBJ1-6, is ETGVTQSPTHLIKTRGQQVTLRCSSQSGHNTVSWYQQALGQGPQFIFQYYREEENGRGNFPPRFSGLQFPNYSSELNVNALELDDSALYLCASSWGQYNSPLHFGNGTRLTVT.

Here the CDR3 reads CASSSRDSLITGELFF. In DNA form, the CDR3 reads TGTGCCAGCAGTTCCCGGGACAGCCTTATCACCGGGGAGCTGTTTTTT. The rearrangement links TRBV5-4 to TRBJ2-2, with 7 bases that match TRBD1. This CDR3 contains 16 residues. J lost 4 bases, V lost 5 bases, and 11 bases had no gene match. Germline V gene lookup returns CDR1 SGHNT and CDR2 YYREEE (reference sequence).

The table lists this clone with a few counts. V usage is TRBV4-3 and J usage is TRBJ2-2; 7 nucleotides align to TRBD1. CDR1 and CDR2 from the germline V gene are LGHNA and YSLEER. V was clipped by 4 bases and J by 1 base; unmatched bases: 3. This CDR3 region has 15 residues. CDR3 region: CASSLRTGNTGELFF. Written as DNA, the CDR3 is TGCGCCAGCAGCCTTAGGACAGGGAACACCGGGGAGCTGTTTTTT.

This clone occurred a few times. This chain uses TRBV24-1 with TRBJ1-5; 10 bases match TRBD1. V trimming: 3 bases; J trimming: 2 bases; junction bases outside the gene matches: 3. Germline CDR1 KGHDR, CDR2 SFDVKD. This CDR3 comprises 16 residues. The CDR3 sequence is CATSDPGTGGNQPQHF. In nucleotides, the CDR3 is TGTGCCACCAGTGATCCCGGGACAGGGGGCAATCAGCCCCAGCATTTT.

This clone was seen only once. Other DNA sequences from this sample encode an identical CDR3 as well. The chain combines TRBV28 with TRBJ1-5; 7 nucleotides match TRBD1. The CDR3 runs to 13 residues. Germline V gene sequence: CDR1 MDHEN, CDR2 SYDVKM. V trimming: 6 bases; J trimming: 2 bases; junction bases outside the gene matches: 1. Written as DNA, the CDR3 is TGTGCCAGCAGGCAGGGGGGCAATCAGCCCCAGCATTTT. It codes for CASRQGGNQPQHF.

The chain carries TRBV18 and TRBJ1-3; unclear D gene. V was clipped by 3 bases and J by 0 bases, with 21 bases between them. The CDR3 runs 19 residues. Germline CDR1 KGHSH, CDR2 LQKENI. The CDR3 protein is CASSPIRAIAEGSGNTIYF. In DNA, the CDR3 is TGTGCCAGCTCACCTATCCGTGCGATTGCGGAGGGCTCTGGAAACACCATATATTTT.

The chain couples TRBV11-2 to TRBJ2-3, with D hard to call. The CDR3 has 14 residues. Looked up from germline, CDR1 is SGHAT and CDR2 is FQNNGV. Trimming removed 4 bases at V and 2 bases at J, with 10 bases between. In DNA form, the CDR3 reads TGTGCCAGCAGCTCAAGTCGGGTCACAGATACGCAGTATTTT. It encodes CASSSSRVTDTQYF.

The chain recombines TRBV19 with TRBJ2-7, with D unresolved. V was trimmed by 10 bases and J by 0 bases, leaving 16 bases between them. Germline V gene data show CDR1 as LNHDA and CDR2 as SQIVND (reference sequence). This CDR3 has 14 amino acids. CDR3 sequence: CATRDGRSSYEQYF. DNA for the CDR3: TGTGCCACCCGAGACGGAAGGAGCTCCTACGAGCAGTACTTC.

This chain joins TRBV14 and TRBJ1-2; D unclear. This CDR3 comprises 14 residues. CDR1 is SGHDN and CDR2 is FVKESK in the germline V gene. The ends were cut back, 4 bases at V and 7 bases at J, with 16 bases in the middle. The chain's CDR3 is CASSPSSRFGGYTF. In DNA, the CDR3 is TGTGCCAGCAGCCCCTCGTCCCGGTTCGGTGGCTACACCTTC.

The chain carries TRBV6-2 or TRBV6-3 and TRBJ1-1; TRBD1 matches at 8 bases. The germline CDR1 and CDR2 sequences are MNHEY and SVGEGT. The CDR3 is 15 residues long. The V and J ends lost 5 bases and 5 bases, in that order; junction bases with no gene match: 10. CDR3 sequence reads: CASSPNRGKATEAFF. The CDR3 region has the DNA TGTGCCAGCAGTCCAAACAGGGGGAAGGCGACTGAAGCTTTCTTT.

The chain is built from TRBV3-1 (or the pseudogene TRBV3-2) and TRBJ2-2; possibly TRBD2 for D (6 bases). The CDR3 totals 15 residues. Trimming cost V 6 bases and J 3 bases, with 14 bases left between them. Per the germline V gene, CDR1 is LGHDT and CDR2 is YNNKEL (reference sequence). As DNA, the CDR3 is TGTGCCAGCAGAAACACGGGACTCCACACCGGGGAGCTGTTTTTT. Its protein product is CASRNTGLHTGELFF.

The rearrangement uses TRBV11-2 and TRBJ2-7, with 7 bases identical to TRBD1. Trimming took 5 bases from V and 3 from J; bases not matched to a gene: 10. This CDR3 is built from 15 residues. Germline V gene data show CDR1 as SGHAT and CDR2 as FQNNGV. The CDR3 reads CASSPGTEINYEQYF. The CDR3, as DNA: TGTGCCAGCAGCCCAGGGACAGAGATTAACTACGAGCAGTACTTC.

J is TRBJ1-5 and V is TRBV2; tentative D call: TRBD1 (5 bases). The CDR3 is 14 amino acids. Trimming stripped 8 bases from V and 7 bases from J, with 18 bases between. CDR1 is SNHLY, CDR2 FYNNEI, per germline. CDR3 nucleotides: TGTGCCAGCTGCGGCCCCGGTACAGGACAGCCCCAGCATTTT. As protein: CASCGPGTGQPQHF.

The rearrangement joins TRBV20-1 to TRBJ1-1, with 10 bases aligning to TRBD1. V gave up 3 bases and J gave up 5 bases; unmatched junction bases: 6. The CDR3 runs 14 residues. Germline V gene lookup returns CDR1 DFQATT and CDR2 SNEGSKA (reference sequence). DNA for the CDR3: TGCAGTGCTAGTAGACAGGGGGCCGGAACTGAAGCTTTCTTT. Its protein product is CSASRQGAGTEAFF.

This sequence joins TRBV2 and TRBJ2-7, with D possibly being TRBD2 (6 bases). There are 14 residues in the CDR3. CDR1 is SNHLY, CDR2 FYNNEI, per germline. Deletions cut 5 bases from V and 2 bases from J, with 13 bases between. The CDR3 reads CASSRYGGAYEQYF. The DNA of the CDR3 is TGTGCCAGCAGTAGGTACGGGGGAGCCTACGAGCAGTACTTC.

J is TRBJ1-6 and V is TRBV27; D is uncertain. Trimming removed 7 bases from V and 0 bases from J, with 10 bases in between. This CDR3 spans 15 amino acids. Germline lookup yields CDR1 MNHEY and CDR2 SMNVEV (reference sequence). The CDR3 reads CASTLQYSYNSPLHF. The DNA for the CDR3 is TGTGCCAGCACCCTCCAGTACTCCTATAATTCACCCCTCCACTTT.